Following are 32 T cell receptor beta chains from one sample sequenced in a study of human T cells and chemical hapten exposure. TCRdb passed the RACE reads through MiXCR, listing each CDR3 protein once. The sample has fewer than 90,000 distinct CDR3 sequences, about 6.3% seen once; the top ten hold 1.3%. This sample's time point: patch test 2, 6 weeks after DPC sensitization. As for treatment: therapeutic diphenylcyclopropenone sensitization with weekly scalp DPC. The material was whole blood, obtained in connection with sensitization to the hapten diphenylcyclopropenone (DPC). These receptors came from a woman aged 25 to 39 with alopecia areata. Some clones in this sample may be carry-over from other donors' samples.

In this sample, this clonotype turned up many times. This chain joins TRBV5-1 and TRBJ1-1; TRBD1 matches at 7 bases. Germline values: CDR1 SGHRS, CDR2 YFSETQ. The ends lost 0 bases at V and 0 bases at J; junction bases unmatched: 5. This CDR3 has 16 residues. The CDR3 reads CASSLAQGFLNTEAFF. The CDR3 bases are TGCGCCAGCAGCTTGGCACAGGGGTTCTTGAACACTGAAGCTTTCTTT.

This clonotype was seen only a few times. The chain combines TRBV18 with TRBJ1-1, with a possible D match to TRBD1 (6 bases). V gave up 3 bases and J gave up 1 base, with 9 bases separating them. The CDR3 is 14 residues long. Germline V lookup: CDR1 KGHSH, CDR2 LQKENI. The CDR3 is CASSPETGNTEAFF. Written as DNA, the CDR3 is TGTGCCAGCTCACCGGAGACAGGGAACACTGAAGCTTTCTTT.

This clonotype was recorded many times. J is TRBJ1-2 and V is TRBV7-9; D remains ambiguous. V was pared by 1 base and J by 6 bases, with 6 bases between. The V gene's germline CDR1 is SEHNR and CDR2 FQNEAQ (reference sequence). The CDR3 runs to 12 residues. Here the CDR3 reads CASSLEYHGYTF. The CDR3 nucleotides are TGTGCCAGCAGCTTAGAGTACCATGGCTACACCTTC. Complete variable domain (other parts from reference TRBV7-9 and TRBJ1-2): DTGVSQNPRHKITKRGQNVTFRCDPISEHNRLYWYRQTLGQGPEFLTYFQNEAQLEKSRLLSDRFSAERPKGSFSTLEIQRTEQGDSAMYLCASSLEYHGYTFGSGTRLTVV.

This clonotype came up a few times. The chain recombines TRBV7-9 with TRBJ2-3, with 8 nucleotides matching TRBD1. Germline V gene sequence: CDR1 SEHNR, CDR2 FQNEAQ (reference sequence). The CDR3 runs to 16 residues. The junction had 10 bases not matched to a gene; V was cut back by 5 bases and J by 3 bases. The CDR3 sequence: CASSRLDRVGTDTQYF. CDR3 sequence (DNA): TGTGCCAGCAGCCGACTGGACAGGGTCGGAACAGATACGCAGTATTTT.

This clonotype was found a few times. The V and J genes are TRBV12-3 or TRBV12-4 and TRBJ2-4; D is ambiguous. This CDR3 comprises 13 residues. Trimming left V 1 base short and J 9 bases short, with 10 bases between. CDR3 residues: CASSLEGSVIQYF. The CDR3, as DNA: TGTGCCAGCAGTTTAGAAGGGTCGGTCATTCAGTACTTC.

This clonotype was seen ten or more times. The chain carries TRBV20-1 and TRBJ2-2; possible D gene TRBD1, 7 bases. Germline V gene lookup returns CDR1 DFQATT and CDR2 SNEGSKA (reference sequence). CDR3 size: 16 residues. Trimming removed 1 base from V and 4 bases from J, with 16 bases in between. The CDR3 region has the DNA TGCAGTGCTAGAGCCGCGGCGGGACAGATCACCGGGGAGCTGTTTTTT. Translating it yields CSARAAAGQITGELFF.

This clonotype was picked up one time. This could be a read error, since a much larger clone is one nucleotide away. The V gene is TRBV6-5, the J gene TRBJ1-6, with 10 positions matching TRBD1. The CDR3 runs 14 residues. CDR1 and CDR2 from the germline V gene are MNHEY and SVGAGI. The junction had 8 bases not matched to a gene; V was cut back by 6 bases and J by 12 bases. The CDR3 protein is CASSKRTGGLPLHF. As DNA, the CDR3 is TGTGCCAGCAGCAAACGGACAGGGGGTTTACCCCTCCACTTT.

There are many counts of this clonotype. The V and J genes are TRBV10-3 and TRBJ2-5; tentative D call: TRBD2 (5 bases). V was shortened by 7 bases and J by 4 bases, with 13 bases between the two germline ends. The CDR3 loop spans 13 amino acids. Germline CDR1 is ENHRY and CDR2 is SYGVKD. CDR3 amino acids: CAIKVSGGETQYF. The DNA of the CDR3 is TGTGCCATCAAAGTCTCAGGAGGAGAGACCCAGTACTTC.

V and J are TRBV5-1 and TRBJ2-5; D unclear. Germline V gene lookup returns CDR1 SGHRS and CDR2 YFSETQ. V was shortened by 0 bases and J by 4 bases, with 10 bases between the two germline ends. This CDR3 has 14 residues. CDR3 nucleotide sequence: TGCGCCAGCAGCTTGGTTCGGGTCTCAGAGACCCAGTACTTC. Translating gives CASSLVRVSETQYF.

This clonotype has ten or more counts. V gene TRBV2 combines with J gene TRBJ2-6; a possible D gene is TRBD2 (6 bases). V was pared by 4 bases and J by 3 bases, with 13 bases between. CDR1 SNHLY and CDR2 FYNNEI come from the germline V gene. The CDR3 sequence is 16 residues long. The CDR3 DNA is TGTGCCAGCAGTGGGGAGGTCGGTCGTGGGGCCAACGTCCTGACTTTC. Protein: CASSGEVGRGANVLTF.

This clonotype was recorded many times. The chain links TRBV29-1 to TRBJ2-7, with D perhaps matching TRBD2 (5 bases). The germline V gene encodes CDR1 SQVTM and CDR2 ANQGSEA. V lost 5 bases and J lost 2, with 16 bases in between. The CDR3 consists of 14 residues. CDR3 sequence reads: CSVRGGVHPYEQYF. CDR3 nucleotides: TGCAGCGTTCGTGGAGGAGTGCACCCCTACGAGCAGTACTTC.

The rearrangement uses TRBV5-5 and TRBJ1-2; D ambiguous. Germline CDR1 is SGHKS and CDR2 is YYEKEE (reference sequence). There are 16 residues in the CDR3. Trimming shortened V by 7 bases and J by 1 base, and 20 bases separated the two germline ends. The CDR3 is CASVPGPSNLNYGYTF. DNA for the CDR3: TGTGCCAGCGTTCCGGGCCCTAGCAATCTTAACTATGGCTACACCTTC.

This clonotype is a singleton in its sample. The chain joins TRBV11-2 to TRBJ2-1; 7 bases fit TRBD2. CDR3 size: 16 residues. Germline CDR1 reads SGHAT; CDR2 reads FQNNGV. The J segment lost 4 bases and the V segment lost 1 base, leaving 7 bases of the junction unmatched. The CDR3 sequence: CASSLVSSGAYNEQFF. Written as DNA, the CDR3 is TGTGCCAGCAGCTTAGTGTCTAGCGGAGCTTACAATGAGCAGTTCTTC.

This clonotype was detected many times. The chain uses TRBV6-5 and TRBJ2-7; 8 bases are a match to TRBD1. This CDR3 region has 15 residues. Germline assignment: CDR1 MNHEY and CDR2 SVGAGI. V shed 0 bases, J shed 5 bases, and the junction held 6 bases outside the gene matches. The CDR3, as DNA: TGTGCCAGCAGTTACTCACCGGACAGGGCCAACGAGCAGTACTTC. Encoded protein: CASSYSPDRANEQYF.

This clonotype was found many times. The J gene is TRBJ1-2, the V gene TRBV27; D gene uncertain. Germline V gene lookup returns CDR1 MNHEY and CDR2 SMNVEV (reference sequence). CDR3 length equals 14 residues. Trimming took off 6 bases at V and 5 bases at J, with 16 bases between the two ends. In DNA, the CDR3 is TGTGCCAGCAGAATTTCGGGAGCCTTATATGGCTACACCTTC. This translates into CASRISGALYGYTF.

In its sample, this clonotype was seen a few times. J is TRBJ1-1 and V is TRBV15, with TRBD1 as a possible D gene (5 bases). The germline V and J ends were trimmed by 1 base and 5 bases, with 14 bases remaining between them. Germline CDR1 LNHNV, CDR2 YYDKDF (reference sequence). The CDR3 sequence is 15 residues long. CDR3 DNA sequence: TGTGCCACCAGCAGAGTGGATCCGGGGGATACTGAAGCTTTCTTT. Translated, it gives CATSRVDPGDTEAFF. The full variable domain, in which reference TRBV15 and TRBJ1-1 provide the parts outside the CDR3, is DAMVIQNPRYQVTQFGKPVTLSCSQTLNHNVMYWYQQKSSQAPKLLFHYYDKDFNNEADTPDNFQSRRPNTSFCFLDIRSPGLGDTAMYLCATSRVDPGDTEAFFGQGTRLTVV.

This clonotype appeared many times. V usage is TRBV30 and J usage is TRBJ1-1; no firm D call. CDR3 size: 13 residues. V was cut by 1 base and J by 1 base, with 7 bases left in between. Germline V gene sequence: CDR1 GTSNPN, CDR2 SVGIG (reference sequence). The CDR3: CAWSEGWNTEAFF. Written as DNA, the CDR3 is TGTGCCTGGAGTGAAGGGTGGAACACTGAAGCTTTCTTT. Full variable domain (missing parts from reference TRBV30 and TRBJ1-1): SQTIHQWPATLVQPVGSPLSLECTVEGTSNPNLYWYRQAAGRGLQLLFYSVGIGQISSEVPQNLSASRPQDRQFILSSKKLLLSDSGFYLCAWSEGWNTEAFFGQGTRLTVV.

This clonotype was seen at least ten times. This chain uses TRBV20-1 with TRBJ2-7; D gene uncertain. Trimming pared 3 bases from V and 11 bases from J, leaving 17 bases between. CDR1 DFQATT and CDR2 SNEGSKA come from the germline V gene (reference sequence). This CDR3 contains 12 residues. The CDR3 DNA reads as TGCAGTGCTAGTGGGCCAGGAAAGGAGAAGTACTTC. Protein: CSASGPGKEKYF.

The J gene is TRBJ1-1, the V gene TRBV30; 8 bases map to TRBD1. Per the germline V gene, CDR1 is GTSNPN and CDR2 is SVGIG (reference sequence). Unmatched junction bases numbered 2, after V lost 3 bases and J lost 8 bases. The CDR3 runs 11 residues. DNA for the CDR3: TGTGCCTGGAGGGACAGGGTAGAAGCTTTCTTT. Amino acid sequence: CAWRDRVEAFF.

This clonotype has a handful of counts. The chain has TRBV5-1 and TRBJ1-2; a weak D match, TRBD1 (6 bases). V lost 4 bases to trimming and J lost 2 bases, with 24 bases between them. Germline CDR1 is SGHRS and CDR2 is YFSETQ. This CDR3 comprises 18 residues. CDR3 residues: CASSLGVFGGSENYGYTF. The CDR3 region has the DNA TGCGCCAGCAGCCTGGGGGTGTTTGGGGGCTCGGAAAACTATGGCTACACCTTC.

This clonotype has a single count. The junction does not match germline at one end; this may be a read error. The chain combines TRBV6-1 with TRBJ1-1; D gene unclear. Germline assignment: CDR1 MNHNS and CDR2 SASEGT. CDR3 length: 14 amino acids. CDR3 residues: CASNESRLNTEAFF. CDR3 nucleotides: TGTGCCAGCAATGAATCTAGGTTGAACACTGAAGCTTTCTTT.

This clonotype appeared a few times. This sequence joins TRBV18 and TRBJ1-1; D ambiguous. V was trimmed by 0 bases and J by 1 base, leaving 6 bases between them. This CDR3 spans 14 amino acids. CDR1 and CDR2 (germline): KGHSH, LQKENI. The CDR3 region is CASSPPMGNTEAFF. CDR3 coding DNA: TGTGCCAGCTCACCACCGATGGGGAACACTGAAGCTTTCTTT.

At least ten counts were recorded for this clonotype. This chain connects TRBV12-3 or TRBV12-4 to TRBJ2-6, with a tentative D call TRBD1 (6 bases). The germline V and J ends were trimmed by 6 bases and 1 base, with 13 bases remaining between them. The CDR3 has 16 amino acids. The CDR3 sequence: CASRGTYGSGANVLTF. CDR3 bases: TGTGCCAGCAGGGGGACATACGGTTCTGGGGCCAACGTCCTGACTTTC.

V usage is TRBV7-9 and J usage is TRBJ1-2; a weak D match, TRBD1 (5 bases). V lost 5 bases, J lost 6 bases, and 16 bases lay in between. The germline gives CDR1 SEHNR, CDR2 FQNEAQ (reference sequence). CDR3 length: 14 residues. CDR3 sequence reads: CASSQFTGIDGYTF. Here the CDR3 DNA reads TGTGCCAGCAGCCAATTCACAGGCATCGATGGCTACACCTTC.

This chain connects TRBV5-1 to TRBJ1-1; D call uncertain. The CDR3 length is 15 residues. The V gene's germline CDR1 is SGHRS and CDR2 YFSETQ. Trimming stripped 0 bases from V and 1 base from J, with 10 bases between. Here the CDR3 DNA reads TGCGCCAGCAGCTTGGAGCCCTCGAGGAACACTGAAGCTTTCTTT. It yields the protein CASSLEPSRNTEAFF.

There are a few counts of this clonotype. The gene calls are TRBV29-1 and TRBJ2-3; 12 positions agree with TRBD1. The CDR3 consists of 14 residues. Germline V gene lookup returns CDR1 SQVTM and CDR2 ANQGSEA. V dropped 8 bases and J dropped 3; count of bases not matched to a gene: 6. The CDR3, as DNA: TGCAGCACATCGGGACAGGGGGCAACAGATACGCAGTATTTT. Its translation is CSTSGQGATDTQYF.

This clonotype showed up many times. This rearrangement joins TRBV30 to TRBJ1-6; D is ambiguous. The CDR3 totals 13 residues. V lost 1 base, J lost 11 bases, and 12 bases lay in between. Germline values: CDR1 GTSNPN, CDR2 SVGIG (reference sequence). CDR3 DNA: TGTGCCTGGAGTGAGGTCCTCCGTCCACCCCTCCACTTT. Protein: CAWSEVLRPPLHF.

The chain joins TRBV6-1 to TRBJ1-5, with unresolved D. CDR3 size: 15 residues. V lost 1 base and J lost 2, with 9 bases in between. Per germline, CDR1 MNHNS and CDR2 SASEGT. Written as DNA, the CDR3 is TGTGCCAGCAGTGAAGGGTTCAGTGGCAATCAGCCCCAGCATTTT. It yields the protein CASSEGFSGNQPQHF.

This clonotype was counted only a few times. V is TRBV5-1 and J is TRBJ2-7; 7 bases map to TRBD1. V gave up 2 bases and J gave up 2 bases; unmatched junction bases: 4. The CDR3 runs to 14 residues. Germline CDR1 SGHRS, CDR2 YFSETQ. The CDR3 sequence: CASSLSGGPYEQYF. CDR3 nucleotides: TGCGCCAGCAGCTTATCAGGGGGTCCCTACGAGCAGTACTTC.

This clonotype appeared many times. CDR3 DNA: TGTGCCAGCAGTTTAGTGGCAGCAACTGAAGCTTTCTTT. Translating gives CASSLVAATEAFF. This chain joins TRBV27 and TRBJ1-1; D not resolved. This CDR3 contains 13 residues. CDR1 is MNHEY and CDR2 is SMNVEV in the germline V gene (reference sequence). V was trimmed by 2 bases and J by 5 bases, leaving 9 bases between them.

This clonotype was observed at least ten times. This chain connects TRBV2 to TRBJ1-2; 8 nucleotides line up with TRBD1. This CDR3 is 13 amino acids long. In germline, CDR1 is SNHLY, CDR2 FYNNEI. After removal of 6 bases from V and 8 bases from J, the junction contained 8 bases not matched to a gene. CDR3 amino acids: CASSYRGGRGYTF. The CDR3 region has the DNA TGTGCCAGCAGCTACAGGGGGGGGCGCGGCTACACCTTC.

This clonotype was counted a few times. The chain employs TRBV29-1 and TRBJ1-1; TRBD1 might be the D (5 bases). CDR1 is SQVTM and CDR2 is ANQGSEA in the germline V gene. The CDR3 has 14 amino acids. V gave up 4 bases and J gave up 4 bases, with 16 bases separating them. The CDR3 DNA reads TGCAGCGTTGGAGCCGTGGGGGGGGGCACTGAAGCTTTCTTT. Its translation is CSVGAVGGGTEAFF.